This section outlines one T cell receptor (beta chain) sequence together with its context. These data come from a study of blood T cell repertoires in COVID-19. Study context: Acute-phase and convalescent COVID-19 samples originated in the United States, Italy and Spain. PBMCs, B-cell-depleted T cells, or T cells were the source of the cDNA or gDNA that made up the material.

How the authors handled the data: By means of reference gene primer amplification, nucleated cell counts were estimated. Sequencing was performed with immunoSEQ multiplex PCR; in TCRdb, only in-frame clones are kept and a portion is missing. Clone size and the V and J calls come from that table; the DNA yielded D and trimming. The table shows about 50,000 clones, with roughly 83% occurring only once. The ends were cut back, 0 bases at V and 1 base at J, with 10 bases in the middle. The CDR3 contains 16 residues. The germline V gene encodes CDR1 SGHRS and CDR2 YFSETQ. The sequence came from a man aged 70 or older with active COVID-19. This rearrangement joins TRBV5-1 to TRBJ2-2, with D perhaps matching TRBD1 (6 bases). Sequenced sample: peripheral blood. The CDR3 sequence is CASSLVGTRNTGELFF. The CDR3 nucleotides read TGCGCCAGCAGCTTGGTCGGGACACGGAACACCGGGGAGCTGTTTTTT.